What follows are 16 T cell receptor beta chains derived from one specimen sequenced in a study of T-cell memory formation after mild COVID-19. MiXCR was run by TCRdb on the 5' RACE reads, yielding one entry per CDR3 protein. This table has under 250,000 distinct CDR3 sequences, 15% to 19% appearing once. Sequenced: PBMCs or a T cell subset sorted from them (not recorded which). Receptor source: an adult woman who had mild COVID-19 (a few samples of this study predate the infection). Cell type and time point are not known.

This clonotype was observed a handful of times. This rearrangement joins TRBV7-9 to TRBJ1-2; no definite D call. Trimming removed 1 base at V and 7 bases at J, with 13 bases between. There are 14 residues in the CDR3. From germline, CDR1 is SEHNR and CDR2 FQNEAQ (reference sequence). This chain's CDR3 is CASSLESPTGGYTF. CDR3 sequence (DNA): TGTGCCAGCAGCTTAGAGTCCCCGACGGGTGGCTACACCTTC.

This clonotype was found a few times. This sequence joins TRBV20-1 and TRBJ2-1, with D perhaps being TRBD1 or TRBD2 (6 bases each). CDR3 length equals 14 residues. V was cut by 6 bases and J by 4 bases, with 16 bases left in between. Germline V gene data show CDR1 as DFQATT and CDR2 as SNEGSKA (reference sequence). Here the CDR3 reads CSAPKGGLYNEQFF. In nucleotides, the CDR3 is TGCAGTGCCCCCAAAGGGGGACTGTACAATGAGCAGTTCTTC.

This clonotype was counted only a few times. This CDR3 reads CASSLLVGALNTGELFF. The DNA of the CDR3 is TGTGCCAGCAGTTTATTGGTAGGGGCGTTGAACACCGGGGAGCTGTTTTTT. The V and J genes are TRBV12-3 or TRBV12-4 and TRBJ2-2, with D maybe TRBD1 (5 bases). V was trimmed by 2 bases and J by 1 base, leaving 14 bases between them. The CDR3 runs 17 residues.

In its sample, this clonotype was seen a few times. This chain links TRBV28 with TRBJ2-7; TRBD1 or TRBD2 may be the D gene (5 bases each). CDR3 length: 13 amino acids. V lost 0 bases and J 5 bases, leaving 8 bases between the germline ends. Per the germline V gene, CDR1 is MDHEN and CDR2 is SYDVKM. In DNA form, the CDR3 reads TGTGCCAGCAGTTTATGGCTGGGGGACGAGCAGTACTTC. Encoded protein: CASSLWLGDEQYF. The variable domain in full, with the rest retrieved from reference TRBV28 and TRBJ2-7, is DVKVTQSSRYLVKRTGEKVFLECVQDMDHENMFWYRQDPGLGLRLIYFSYDVKMKEKGDIPEGYSVSREKKERFSLILESASTNQTSMYLCASSLWLGDEQYFGPGTRLTVT.

The chain links TRBV7-2 to TRBJ1-2; no clear D gene. CDR1 is SGHTA and CDR2 is FQGNSA in the germline V gene. V lost 5 bases to trimming and J lost 8 bases, with 12 bases between them. This CDR3 has 12 residues. For the CDR3, the DNA is TGTGCCAGCAGCGGAACGGCAGAAGGCTACACCTTC. This encodes CASSGTAEGYTF. Combining the CDR3 with reference TRBV7-2 and TRBJ1-2 gives the whole variable domain GAGVSQSPSNKVTEKGKDVELRCDPISGHTALYWYRQSLGQGLEFLIYFQGNSAPDKSGLPSDRFSAERTGGSVSTLTIQRTQQEDSAVYLCASSGTAEGYTFGSGTRLTVV.

This clonotype occurred a few times. The V and J genes are TRBV6-1 and TRBJ2-3; 7 nucleotides match TRBD2. The CDR3 loop spans 13 amino acids. The germline V gene encodes CDR1 MNHNS and CDR2 SASEGT. J was trimmed by 6 bases and V by 5 bases; bases with no gene match: 5. Here the CDR3 reads CASSSGTRDTQYF. The CDR3 DNA is TGTGCCAGCAGTAGCGGGACCAGGGATACGCAGTATTTT.

In its sample, this clonotype was seen many times. The chain couples TRBV29-1 to TRBJ1-4; tentatively, D is TRBD1 (5 bases). With 7 bases removed from V and 7 bases from J, the gap between germline ends came to 13 bases. The CDR3 is 12 residues long. The germline CDR1 and CDR2 sequences are SQVTM and ANQGSEA. CDR3 coding DNA: TGCAGCGGAGGGGAGTTTGGTGAAAAACTGTTTTTT. It specifies CSGGEFGEKLFF.

This clonotype has a handful of counts. The CDR3 DNA reads TGTGCCAGCAGCGGTCAGGGCCTGTGCACTGAAGCTTTCTTT. Translated: CASSGQGLCTEAFF. The chain is built from TRBV7-7 and TRBJ1-1; weak D call: TRBD1 (5 bases). The V end was cut by 5 bases, the J end by 4 bases, with 14 bases between. This CDR3 region has 14 residues. Germline loops: CDR1 SSHAT, CDR2 FNYEAQ (reference sequence).

This clonotype was observed a few times. V and J are TRBV24-1 and TRBJ2-7; 9 bases align to TRBD1. Losses at the gene ends were 8 bases for V and 6 bases for J; bases not matched to a gene: 7. The CDR3 runs to 13 residues. Germline CDR1 KGHDR, CDR2 SFDVKD. The CDR3 DNA follows: TGTGCCACCAAATCCGGGACAGGGCGCGAGCAGTACTTC. Residues: CATKSGTGREQYF.

In this sample, this clonotype turned up a few times. The rearrangement joins TRBV27 to TRBJ1-2, with D unclear. The V gene's germline CDR1 is MNHEY and CDR2 SMNVEV (reference sequence). This CDR3 has 13 amino acids. Trimming removed 2 bases from V and 5 bases from J, with 9 bases in between. The CDR3 DNA is TGTGCCAGCAGTTTAAGGGAACAGTATGGCTACACCTTC. It translates to CASSLREQYGYTF.

This clonotype was recorded a few times. The chain links TRBV21-1 to TRBJ2-1; the table gives TRBD2 as D, unverified against the DNA. TRBV21-1 is a recognized pseudogene. This CDR3 spans 14 amino acids. CDR3 sequence: CASSSKSLTSCPFF. The CDR3 region has the DNA TGTGCCAGCAGCTCGAAATCTCTGACTAGCTGTCCGTTCTTC.

The rearrangement uses TRBV5-1 and TRBJ1-2; 9 bases line up with TRBD1. From germline, CDR1 is SGHRS and CDR2 YFSETQ. V was pared by 0 bases and J by 3 bases, with 3 bases of the junction left unmatched. This CDR3 has 15 amino acids. CDR3: CASSLGGQGYYGYTF. CDR3 coding DNA: TGCGCCAGCAGCTTGGGGGGACAGGGTTACTATGGCTACACCTTC.

Only a few counts were recorded for this clonotype. This sequence joins TRBV5-4 and TRBJ1-4; D unclear. Per germline, CDR1 SGHNT and CDR2 YYREEE (reference sequence). Trimming took off 4 bases at V and 6 bases at J, with 10 bases between the two ends. The CDR3 runs 13 residues. CDR3 loop: CASSLGRDEKLFF. The CDR3 coding sequence is TGTGCCAGCAGCCTAGGGAGGGATGAAAAACTGTTTTTT.

The chain links TRBV29-1 to TRBJ1-1; 9 nucleotides align to TRBD1. This CDR3 has 13 residues. J was trimmed by 7 bases and V by 6 bases; bases with no gene match: 9. From germline, CDR1 is SQVTM and CDR2 ANQGSEA. CDR3 DNA sequence: TGCAGCGTCCTGTTTGGGACAGGGAGTGAAGCTTTCTTT. Translated: CSVLFGTGSEAFF. Variable domain in full (rest from reference TRBV29-1 and TRBJ1-1): SAVISQKPSRDICQRGTSLTIQCQVDSQVTMMFWYRQQPGQSLTLIATANQGSEATYESGFVIDKFPISRPNLTFSTLTVSNMSPEDSSIYLCSVLFGTGSEAFFGQGTRLTVV.

This clonotype was seen a handful of times. V gene TRBV5-6 combines with J gene TRBJ1-2; D remains unclear. The germline V and J ends were trimmed by 4 bases and 4 bases, with 14 bases remaining between them. Germline V CDR1 and CDR2: SGHDT, YYEEEE. The length of the CDR3 is 14 residues. The CDR3 reads CASSPLQGGYGYTF. The CDR3 nucleotides read TGTGCCAGCAGCCCTCTACAAGGAGGCTATGGCTACACCTTC.

The J gene is TRBJ2-2, the V gene TRBV6-2 or TRBV6-3, with 8 bases identical to TRBD1. V lost 8 bases, J lost 6 bases, and 8 bases stayed unmatched. This CDR3 spans 14 amino acids. Germline V gene data show CDR1 as MNHEY and CDR2 as SVGEGT. Here the CDR3 DNA reads TGTGCCAGCTCAGACAGGGGAGCTGCCGGGGAGCTGTTTTTT. This translates into CASSDRGAAGELFF.